Presented here are 32 T cell receptor beta chains from one specimen sequenced in a study of Ad26.COV2.S vaccination and SARS-CoV-2 variants. Regarding treatment: some 20 received Ad26.COV2.S at low or high dose, single or two shots; five or six received placebo; per-sample allocation not given. Vaccine and placebo recipients were sampled on day 63 after the first injection. Profiling relied on immunoSEQ multiplex PCR, and the TCRdb table lists in-frame clones only, not all of them. The data contain hundreds of thousands of clones, roughly nine tenths of them singletons. The source material was peripheral blood, sampled in a trial of Ad26.COV2.S vaccine versus placebo. The receptors come from a person between 18 and 59 years old who received the Ad26.COV2.S COVID-19 vaccine or a placebo.

The chain uses TRBV19 and TRBJ1-5, with D perhaps TRBD1 (5 bases). Germline loops: CDR1 LNHDA, CDR2 SQIVND (reference sequence). The V end lost 0 bases, the J end lost 0 bases, and 6 bases lay between the germline ends. The CDR3 spans 15 residues. In DNA form, the CDR3 reads TGTGCCAGTAGTATAGAACAGGATAGCAATCAGCCCCAGCATTTT. Its translation: CASSIEQDSNQPQHF. Complete variable domain (other parts from reference TRBV19 and TRBJ1-5): DGGITQSPKYLFRKEGQNVTLSCEQNLNHDAMYWYRQDPGQGLRLIYYSQIVNDFQKGDIAEGYSVSREKKESFPLTVTSAQKNPTAFYLCASSIEQDSNQPQHFGDGTRLSIL.

The chain is built from TRBV2 and TRBJ1-2; D remains ambiguous. CDR1 and CDR2 from the germline V gene are SNHLY and FYNNEI. This CDR3 is 14 amino acids long. Trimming pared 4 bases from V and 4 bases from J, leaving 13 bases between. The CDR3 coding sequence is TGTGCCAGCAGTGTAGACGTCAAGGGCTATGGCTACACCTTC. Its protein product is CASSVDVKGYGYTF.

The V call is TRBV6-4, the J call TRBJ2-7, with D possibly being TRBD1 or TRBD2 (5 bases each). There are 16 residues in the CDR3. V lost 0 bases, J lost 0 bases, and 12 bases lay in between. Germline assignment: CDR1 MRHNA and CDR2 SNTAGT. The CDR3 nucleotides read TGTGCCAGCAGTGACTCGGCCCCAGGGAGCTCCTACGAGCAGTACTTC. This encodes CASSDSAPGSSYEQYF.

This clone was detected only once. V and J are TRBV6-5 and TRBJ1-2, with D hard to call. Germline assignment: CDR1 MNHEY and CDR2 SVGAGI. The CDR3 is 14 amino acids. V was clipped by 2 bases and J by 4 bases, with 11 bases between them. The CDR3 region is CASSYKGRGYGYTF. The DNA for the CDR3 is TGTGCCAGCAGTTACAAGGGAAGAGGCTATGGCTACACCTTC.

The V call is TRBV7-9, the J call TRBJ2-3; possibly TRBD2 for D (5 bases). Germline assignment: CDR1 SEHNR and CDR2 FQNEAQ (reference sequence). The V and J ends lost 5 bases and 1 base respectively, with 22 bases between them. This CDR3 comprises 18 residues. The DNA for the CDR3 is TGTGCCAGCAGCCCCCGAACCCTGGGAGTGGTGGGCACAGATACGCAGTATTTT. Protein product: CASSPRTLGVVGTDTQYF.

CDR3 bases: TGTGCCAGCAGTCTACGGACCGGAGCCCCAGCCTCACCCCTCCACTTT. Translated: CASSLRTGAPASPLHF. The chain recombines TRBV2 with TRBJ1-6; D unresolved. Germline CDR1 is SNHLY and CDR2 is FYNNEI. V gave up 5 bases and J gave up 10 bases, with 21 bases separating them. The CDR3 is made up of 16 amino acids.

The chain combines TRBV6-6 with TRBJ2-1; the D gene is possibly TRBD2 (5 bases). CDR3 size: 15 residues. The V and J ends lost 2 bases and 4 bases respectively, with 12 bases between them. CDR1 is MNHNY and CDR2 is SVGAGI in the germline V gene (reference sequence). CDR3 loop: CASSYKRGLYNEQFF. CDR3 nucleotides: TGTGCCAGCAGTTACAAGAGAGGGCTATACAATGAGCAGTTCTTC.

The V gene is TRBV10-3, the J gene TRBJ2-7; D is possibly TRBD1 or TRBD2 (6 bases each). Germline V gene data show CDR1 as ENHRY and CDR2 as SYGVKD. CDR3 length equals 12 residues. This CDR3 reads CAPVGGRYEQYF. For the CDR3, the DNA is TGTGCACCCGTGGGGGGCAGATACGAGCAGTACTTC.

The chain recombines TRBV3-1 (or the pseudogene TRBV3-2) with TRBJ2-7, with D unresolved. This CDR3 is built from 14 residues. Germline values: CDR1 LGHDT, CDR2 YNNKEL (reference sequence). V lost 1 base and J lost 3, with 10 bases in between. The CDR3, as DNA: TGTGCCAGCAGCCAAGGACTCCAGGACTACGAGCAGTACTTC. Its translation: CASSQGLQDYEQYF.

J is TRBJ1-1 and V is TRBV19; no clear D. Trimming took off 0 bases at V and 3 bases at J, with 8 bases between the two ends. Germline V CDR1 and CDR2: LNHDA, SQIVND (reference sequence). There are 14 residues in the CDR3. CDR3 DNA: TGTGCCAGTAGTATAGATCTGAGGGACACTGAAGCTTTCTTT. Translation: CASSIDLRDTEAFF.

This chain connects TRBV5-8 to TRBJ2-7, with 10 bases lining up with TRBD2. J was trimmed by 4 bases and V by 6 bases; bases with no gene match: 10. CDR3 length: 15 residues. Germline loops: CDR1 SGHTS, CDR2 YDEGEE. In nucleotides, the CDR3 is TGTGCCAGCAACTCTCACCCTAGCGGGAGTTACGAGCAGTACTTC. Protein: CASNSHPSGSYEQYF.

The genes are TRBV5-5 and TRBJ2-1, with TRBD1 matching 7 bases. Germline-derived CDR1 and CDR2 are SGHKS and YYEKEE (reference sequence). The CDR3 has 16 amino acids. After removal of 0 bases from V and 2 bases from J, the junction contained 5 bases not matched to a gene. The CDR3 nucleotides are TGTGCCAGCAGCTTGGTGGGCACAGGGGCCTACAATGAGCAGTTCTTC. This codes for CASSLVGTGAYNEQFF.

In nucleotides, the CDR3 is TGCGCCAGCAGCTACTATGACAGGGTGGGGGAGACCCAGTACTTC. Its protein is CASSYYDRVGETQYF. The V gene is TRBV5-1, the J gene TRBJ2-5, with TRBD1 matching over 7 bases. The CDR3 totals 15 residues. CDR1 SGHRS and CDR2 YFSETQ come from the germline V gene. Losses at the gene ends were 3 bases for V and 5 bases for J; bases not matched to a gene: 10.

This chain connects TRBV6-5 to TRBJ2-1; 8 bases are a match to TRBD1. V shed 2 bases and J 8 bases; nucleotides not matched to a gene: 11. This CDR3 has 16 amino acids. Per germline, CDR1 MNHEY and CDR2 SVGAGI. The CDR3 coding sequence is TGTGCCAGCAGTTACGTAGTGCCGGGACAGGCGGATGAGCAGTTCTTC. Its protein product is CASSYVVPGQADEQFF.

The chain joins TRBV20-1 to TRBJ1-2, with D hard to call. Germline CDR1 and CDR2: DFQATT and SNEGSKA (reference sequence). Trimming took off 3 bases at V and 4 bases at J, with 9 bases between the two ends. The CDR3 extends over 12 amino acids. CDR3 region: CSASTVLYGYTF. The CDR3 region has the DNA TGCAGTGCTAGTACAGTACTCTATGGCTACACCTTC.

The chain has TRBV6-5 and TRBJ1-2, with D hard to call. The CDR3 is 14 residues long. CDR1 is MNHEY and CDR2 is SVGAGI in the germline V gene. Trimming stripped 6 bases from V and 3 bases from J, with 14 bases between. The CDR3 DNA reads TGTGCCAGCAGGCTTGGACCGGGCTACTATGGCTACACCTTC. Amino acids: CASRLGPGYYGYTF.

The J gene is TRBJ2-7, the V gene TRBV6-6; no firm D call. The CDR3 runs 12 residues. Germline loops: CDR1 MNHNY, CDR2 SVGAGI (reference sequence). Trimming took 6 bases from V and 3 from J, leaving 9 bases between them. CDR3 bases: TGTGCCAGCAGCCCCTCACGCTACGAGCAGTACTTC. Amino acid sequence: CASSPSRYEQYF.

The chain carries TRBV10-3 and TRBJ2-1; 10 bases are a match to TRBD1. Germline CDR1 ENHRY, CDR2 SYGVKD. The CDR3 contains 15 residues. The ends lost 6 bases at V and 4 bases at J; junction bases unmatched: 6. The CDR3, as DNA: TGTGCCATCAGGGCCGGGACAGGGGTTTACAATGAGCAGTTCTTC. Amino acids: CAIRAGTGVYNEQFF.

Only a few counts were recorded for this clone. The chain joins TRBV11-2 to TRBJ1-3, with D hard to call. Germline CDR1 is SGHAT and CDR2 is FQNNGV. The CDR3 runs to 14 residues. V was pared by 1 base and J by 4 bases, with 8 bases between. DNA of the CDR3: TGTGCCAGCAGCTTAGGATTGGAAGGAAACACCATATATTTT. Amino acid sequence: CASSLGLEGNTIYF.

The chain combines TRBV15 with TRBJ1-5; D is perhaps TRBD1 (5 bases). Per the germline V gene, CDR1 is LNHNV and CDR2 is YYDKDF (reference sequence). The CDR3 covers 14 residues. Trimming left V 1 base short and J 5 bases short, with 9 bases between. The CDR3 region has the DNA TGTGCCACCAGCAGAGCCGACAGCGATCAGCCCCAGCATTTT. Its translation: CATSRADSDQPQHF.

The chain combines TRBV14 with TRBJ2-6; D ambiguous. The CDR3 covers 14 residues. V shed 1 base and J shed 0 bases, with 1 base lying between them. Germline assignment: CDR1 SGHDN and CDR2 FVKESK. The CDR3 here is CASSQVSGANVLTF. In DNA form, the CDR3 reads TGTGCCAGCAGCCAAGTCTCTGGGGCCAACGTCCTGACTTTC. Full variable domain (rest looked up from reference TRBV14 and TRBJ2-6): EAGVTQFPSHSVIEKGQTVTLRCDPISGHDNLYWYRRVMGKEIKFLLHFVKESKQDESGMPNNRFLAERTGGTYSTLKVQPAELEDSGVYFCASSQVSGANVLTFGAGSRLTVL.

This rearrangement joins TRBV6-5 to TRBJ1-1, with D maybe TRBD1 (5 bases). Deletions cut 8 bases from V and 3 bases from J, with 13 bases between. CDR3 length equals 13 residues. Per the germline V gene, CDR1 is MNHEY and CDR2 is SVGAGI. The CDR3, as DNA: TGTGCCAGCTCGTGGGGGGTGGACACTGAAGCTTTCTTT. This gives the protein CASSWGVDTEAFF.

This sequence joins TRBV6-5 and TRBJ1-6; unclear D gene. Per the germline V gene, CDR1 is MNHEY and CDR2 is SVGAGI. The V end was cut by 0 bases, the J end by 9 bases, with 15 bases between. CDR3 length equals 16 residues. The CDR3 sequence: CASSYSGGRSSSPLHF. The CDR3 nucleotides read TGTGCCAGCAGTTACTCGGGAGGGAGGTCTAGTTCACCCCTCCACTTT.

The chain joins TRBV5-4 to TRBJ2-7, with D perhaps assigned TRBD1 or TRBD2 (5 bases each). Germline V gene lookup returns CDR1 SGHNT and CDR2 YYREEE (reference sequence). With 0 bases removed from V and 0 bases from J, the gap between germline ends came to 16 bases. This CDR3 comprises 17 residues. CDR3 sequence reads: CASSLALGTDSSYEQYF. Written as DNA, the CDR3 is TGTGCCAGCAGCTTGGCCTTAGGGACCGATAGCTCCTACGAGCAGTACTTC.

Written as DNA, the CDR3 is TGTGCCAGCAGCCCTCCCCGGATACGAGTCACCGGGGAGCTGTTTTTT. It encodes CASSPPRIRVTGELFF. The chain links TRBV7-9 to TRBJ2-2; no firm D call. Germline V gene lookup returns CDR1 SEHNR and CDR2 FQNEAQ (reference sequence). Trimming took off 5 bases at V and 4 bases at J, with 17 bases between the two ends. The CDR3 has 16 residues.

J is TRBJ2-7 and V is TRBV5-4; 7 bases align to TRBD2. With V trimmed by 0 bases and J by 1 base, 7 bases remained unmatched. The CDR3 extends over 16 amino acids. Germline V gene data show CDR1 as SGHNT and CDR2 as YYREEE (reference sequence). DNA of the CDR3: TGTGCCAGCAGCTTGGGCGTCAGCGGGGCTTCCTACGAGCAGTACTTC. Residues: CASSLGVSGASYEQYF.

V gene TRBV23-1 combines with J gene TRBJ2-7; 7 bases fit TRBD1. TRBV23-1 is an ORF, with its function uncertain. Germline trimming cut 6 bases from V and 1 base from J; bases unmatched to any gene: 9. The CDR3 sequence is 15 residues long. CDR3 sequence reads: CASSLRPGQSYEQYF. CDR3 coding DNA: TGCGCCAGCAGCCTCAGACCGGGACAGTCCTACGAGCAGTACTTC.

The chain carries TRBV5-1 and TRBJ1-1; D call uncertain. The CDR3 length is 13 residues. V was cut by 1 base and J by 3 bases, with 7 bases left in between. Germline CDR1 and CDR2: SGHRS and YFSETQ. The CDR3 protein is CASSLMGDTEAFF. In DNA form, the CDR3 reads TGCGCCAGCAGCTTGATGGGTGACACTGAAGCTTTCTTT.

The rearrangement uses TRBV9 and TRBJ2-3; 9 bases match TRBD1. Germline CDR1 is SGDLS and CDR2 is YYNGEE. J gave up 3 bases and V 4 bases, and 3 bases lay outside the gene matches. This CDR3 has 14 residues. DNA of the CDR3: TGTGCCAGCAGCATCGGACAGGGGACAGATACGCAGTATTTT. Its protein is CASSIGQGTDTQYF.

The V and J genes are TRBV5-5 and TRBJ1-5; TRBD1 aligns across 8 bases. Germline-derived CDR1 and CDR2 are SGHKS and YYEKEE (reference sequence). This CDR3 contains 17 residues. The V segment lost 4 bases and the J segment 0 bases; nucleotides outside the gene matches: 9. CDR3 nucleotide sequence: TGTGCCAGCAGCCCCGGGACAGGATCACTTAGCAATCAGCCCCAGCATTTT. The encoded protein is CASSPGTGSLSNQPQHF.

This chain joins TRBV6-5 and TRBJ1-1; a weak D match, TRBD1 (5 bases). Germline assignment: CDR1 MNHEY and CDR2 SVGAGI. Between the trimmed V and J ends, which lost 5 bases and 2 bases, there was a span of 9 bases. CDR3 size: 13 residues. CDR3: CASSRTSNTEAFF. As DNA, the CDR3 is TGTGCCAGCAGTAGGACATCCAACACTGAAGCTTTCTTT.

This chain uses TRBV6-5 with TRBJ2-7; D may be TRBD1 (6 bases). Trimming took off 4 bases at V and 5 bases at J, with 18 bases between the two ends. The CDR3 sequence is 15 residues long. Germline loops: CDR1 MNHEY, CDR2 SVGAGI. CDR3 amino acids: CASSFRTAIGDEQYF. Here the CDR3 DNA reads TGTGCCAGCAGTTTTCGGACAGCAATAGGGGACGAGCAGTACTTC.